One sample yielded the 18 T cell receptor beta chains listed below, sequenced in a study of beta chain features in type 1 diabetes. Findings and caveats of the study: Shortening that was moderate but significant affected the TCRB CDR3s of Type 1 diabetes patients in all four CD4+ subsets.

Expressed TCRB transcripts got sequenced, as all isolated RNA was reverse transcribed. Sequencing used immunoSEQ multiplex PCR; TCRdb keeps in-frame clones, though not all of them. Found here are fewer than 350,000 clones, 15% of them singletons; the top ten hold approximately 0.015%. Their antigens remain unidentified. The specimen was naive CD4+ T cells from blood. These receptors all stem from a man younger than 35 with type 1 diabetes.

This clone showed up just a few times. The rearrangement links TRBV5-1 to TRBJ2-1; 8 positions agree with TRBD2. The germline CDR1 and CDR2 sequences are SGHRS and YFSETQ. The ends lost 1 base at V and 4 bases at J; junction bases unmatched: 4. CDR3 length: 15 residues. The CDR3 loop is CASSLSSGIYNEQFF. CDR3 nucleotide sequence: TGCGCCAGCAGCTTGAGTAGCGGGATATACAATGAGCAGTTCTTC. Full variable domain (rest looked up from reference TRBV5-1 and TRBJ2-1): KAGVTQTPRYLIKTRGQQVTLSCSPISGHRSVSWYQQTPGQGLQFLFEYFSETQRNKGNFPGRFSGRQFSNSRSEMNVSTLELGDSALYLCASSLSSGIYNEQFFGPGTRLTVL.

The sample holds a few counts of this clone. The chain couples TRBV25-1 to TRBJ2-6, with D perhaps matching TRBD1 (5 bases). Germline CDR1 reads MGHDK; CDR2 reads SYGVNS. The CDR3 length is 18 residues. The V gene lost 6 bases and the J gene lost 0 bases, with 18 bases spanning the gap. The CDR3 spells CASSQSTGLSSGANVLTF. The CDR3 nucleotides are TGTGCCAGCAGCCAATCTACAGGTTTGAGCTCTGGGGCCAACGTCCTGACTTTC.

The CDR3 loop reads CASRPGLAVQETQYF. The CDR3 DNA reads TGCGCCAGCAGACCAGGACTAGCGGTACAAGAGACCCAGTACTTC. J is TRBJ2-5 and V is TRBV5-1, with TRBD2 identical over 10 bases. Germline lookup yields CDR1 SGHRS and CDR2 YFSETQ. The CDR3 is 15 residues long. Trimming cost V 5 bases and J 2 bases; bases outside gene matches: 6.

This clone occurred a few times. The chain combines TRBV4-3 with TRBJ2-1, with 13 bases that match TRBD2. The CDR3 has 21 residues. Germline values: CDR1 LGHNA, CDR2 YSLEER. V lost 1 base and J lost 0; bases outside the gene matches: 12. This CDR3 is CASSQGPALAGGPSSYNEQFF. CDR3 bases: TGCGCCAGCAGCCAAGGGCCGGCACTAGCGGGGGGGCCGAGCTCCTACAATGAGCAGTTCTTC.

The genes are TRBV9 and TRBJ1-3; D call uncertain. Trimming removed 4 bases at V and 3 bases at J, with 8 bases between. This CDR3 has 13 amino acids. Germline loops: CDR1 SGDLS, CDR2 YYNGEE. The CDR3 DNA is TGTGCCAGCAGCCGCATAGATGGAAACACCATATATTTT. This sequence encodes CASSRIDGNTIYF.

The chain has TRBV7-9 and TRBJ2-5; D ambiguous. V lost 3 bases and J 5 bases, leaving 13 bases between the germline ends. This CDR3 is 14 amino acids long. CDR1 is SEHNR and CDR2 is FQNEAQ in the germline V gene (reference sequence). This CDR3 reads CASSLRVARETQYF. CDR3 nucleotide sequence: TGTGCCAGCAGCTTGCGCGTCGCCCGGGAGACCCAGTACTTC.

This clone was found a few times. V usage is TRBV7-8 and J usage is TRBJ2-1; TRBD1 matches 7 bases. Per the germline V gene, CDR1 is SGHVS and CDR2 is FQNEAQ. This CDR3 is built from 16 residues. Trimming cost V 5 bases and J 6 bases; bases outside gene matches: 13. CDR3 nucleotide sequence: TGTGCCAGCAGCCAAGACAGGGTGAGGTCTCTCAATGAGCAGTTCTTC. Translating it yields CASSQDRVRSLNEQFF.

This clone was counted a few times. The rearrangement joins TRBV2 to TRBJ2-1, with TRBD2 matching over 13 bases. Germline CDR1 reads SNHLY; CDR2 reads FYNNEI. Trimming removed 5 bases from V and 0 bases from J; junction bases left unmatched: 10. This CDR3 region has 19 residues. The CDR3 DNA reads TGTGCCAGCAGTCCTCCCCTACTAGCGGGAGGGCCCTCCTACAATGAGCAGTTCTTC. Residues: CASSPPLLAGGPSYNEQFF.

This clone was found a few times. The chain recombines TRBV4-2 with TRBJ1-3, with D hard to call. The CDR3 has 17 residues. Germline V gene lookup returns CDR1 LGHNA and CDR2 YNFKEQ. Trimming cost V 3 bases and J 4 bases, with 19 bases left between them. CDR3 loop: CASSQDLWELVGNTIYF. CDR3 nucleotides: TGTGCCAGCAGCCAGGATCTATGGGAGCTGGTCGGAAACACCATATATTTT.

This clone appeared a single time. The CDR3 sequence is CASSSMGQGRPEAFF. Here the CDR3 DNA reads TGTGCCAGCAGCTCCATGGGACAGGGGAGGCCTGAAGCTTTCTTT. This chain uses TRBV27 with TRBJ1-1; 10 bases match TRBD1. Germline CDR1 MNHEY, CDR2 SMNVEV (reference sequence). After removal of 6 bases from V and 6 bases from J, the junction contained 10 bases not matched to a gene. The length of the CDR3 is 15 residues.

The table lists this clone with a few counts. J is TRBJ2-1 and V is TRBV10-3; no reliable D call. The CDR3 runs 13 residues. V was trimmed by 2 bases and J by 7 bases, leaving 9 bases between them. Germline loops: CDR1 ENHRY, CDR2 SYGVKD. The CDR3 spells CAISEGRENEQFF. CDR3 coding DNA: TGTGCCATCAGTGAGGGTCGAGAGAATGAGCAGTTCTTC.

This clone has more than one count but fewer than ten. In DNA form, the CDR3 reads TGTGCCAGCAGCCTTCGGTACAGGCCCCCGGAGCAGTATTTT. It yields the protein CASSLRYRPPEQYF. The chain recombines TRBV7-2 with TRBJ2-3, with D tentatively TRBD1 (5 bases). CDR1 and CDR2 (germline): SGHTA, FQGNSA. This CDR3 comprises 14 residues. The V and J ends lost 5 bases and 11 bases respectively, with 20 bases between them.

This chain joins TRBV29-1 and TRBJ2-1, with a weak D call TRBD2 (6 bases). The CDR3 covers 14 residues. The germline CDR1 and CDR2 sequences are SQVTM and ANQGSEA. The V end lost 6 bases, the J end lost 6 bases, and 18 bases lay between the germline ends. The CDR3 coding sequence is TGCAGCGTCGAAAAGGGTTGGCGGGGCAATGAGCAGTTCTTC. Translating gives CSVEKGWRGNEQFF.

This clone has just a few counts. This chain connects TRBV5-1 to TRBJ2-4; perhaps TRBD1 as D (6 bases). The CDR3 is made up of 14 amino acids. Trimming took off 1 base at V and 5 bases at J, with 10 bases between the two ends. Germline V lookup: CDR1 SGHRS, CDR2 YFSETQ. CDR3 sequence reads: CASSLTDSQNIQYF. In nucleotides, the CDR3 is TGCGCCAGCAGCTTGACGGACAGTCAAAACATTCAGTACTTC.

The V and J genes are TRBV18 and TRBJ2-7; 8 bases match TRBD1. This CDR3 has 16 amino acids. V shed 6 bases and J 5 bases; nucleotides not matched to a gene: 15. The germline V gene has CDR1 KGHSH and CDR2 LQKENI. For the CDR3, the DNA is TGTGCCAGCTCTCGCACCGTTCTCAGGGGGCACGACGAGCAGTACTTC. This sequence encodes CASSRTVLRGHDEQYF.

J is TRBJ2-7 and V is TRBV5-5; TRBD1 matches at 9 bases. The V gene end was trimmed by 5 bases and the J gene end by 2 bases; junction bases not matched to a gene: 5. Germline CDR1 and CDR2: SGHKS and YYEKEE (reference sequence). The CDR3 loop spans 14 amino acids. In nucleotides, the CDR3 is TGTGCCAGCAGGCAGCGGACAGGGGCCTACGAGCAGTACTTC. This codes for CASRQRTGAYEQYF.

This sequence joins TRBV5-4 and TRBJ2-5; 10 nucleotides align to TRBD2. From germline, CDR1 is SGHNT and CDR2 YYREEE (reference sequence). After removal of 1 base from V and 5 bases from J, the junction contained 8 bases not matched to a gene. The CDR3 runs 16 residues. CDR3 in DNA: TGTGCCAGCAGCTTGCCTCCAGCGGGGGGGCCGGAGACCCAGTACTTC. Protein product: CASSLPPAGGPETQYF. Variable domain in full (rest from reference TRBV5-4 and TRBJ2-5): ETGVTQSPTHLIKTRGQQVTLRCSSQSGHNTVSWYQQALGQGPQFIFQYYREEENGRGNFPPRFSGLQFPNYSSELNVNALELDDSALYLCASSLPPAGGPETQYFGPGTRLLVL.

The sample holds a few counts of this clone. The chain carries TRBV18 and TRBJ1-6; 7 bases agree with TRBD1. This CDR3 spans 14 amino acids. After removal of 6 bases from V and 6 bases from J, the junction contained 5 bases not matched to a gene. The germline V gene encodes CDR1 KGHSH and CDR2 LQKENI. The CDR3 region is CASSPGQTNSPLHF. CDR3 DNA: TGTGCCAGCTCCCCGGGACAGACTAATTCACCCCTCCACTTT.